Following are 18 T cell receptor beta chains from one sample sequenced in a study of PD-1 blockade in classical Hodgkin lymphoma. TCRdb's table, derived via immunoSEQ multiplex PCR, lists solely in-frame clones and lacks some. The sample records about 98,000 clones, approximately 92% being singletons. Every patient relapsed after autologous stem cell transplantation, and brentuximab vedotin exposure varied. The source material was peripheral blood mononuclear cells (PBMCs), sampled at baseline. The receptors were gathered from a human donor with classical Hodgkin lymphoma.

In DNA form, the CDR3 reads TGTGCCAGCAGTTTAACGGGGGAAGTGGGTCAGCCCCAGCATTTT. It encodes CASSLTGEVGQPQHF. V usage is TRBV27 and J usage is TRBJ1-5; D is possibly TRBD1 (5 bases). The V end was cut by 2 bases, the J end by 6 bases, with 14 bases between. CDR1 and CDR2 (germline): MNHEY, SMNVEV (reference sequence). This CDR3 contains 15 residues.

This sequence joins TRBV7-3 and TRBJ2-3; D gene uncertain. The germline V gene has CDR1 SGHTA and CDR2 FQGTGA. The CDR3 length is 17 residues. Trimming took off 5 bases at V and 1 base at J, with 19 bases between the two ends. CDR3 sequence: CASSTCLGRPCTDTQYF. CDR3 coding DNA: TGTGCCAGCAGCACATGCCTTGGGCGGCCCTGCACAGATACGCAGTATTTT.

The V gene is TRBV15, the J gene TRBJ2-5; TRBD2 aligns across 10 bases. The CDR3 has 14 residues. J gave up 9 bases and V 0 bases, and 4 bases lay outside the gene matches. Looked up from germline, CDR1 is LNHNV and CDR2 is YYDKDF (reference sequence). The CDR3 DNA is TGTGCCACCAGCAGAGATCTAGCGGGGGTCTCCCAGTACTTC. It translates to CATSRDLAGVSQYF.

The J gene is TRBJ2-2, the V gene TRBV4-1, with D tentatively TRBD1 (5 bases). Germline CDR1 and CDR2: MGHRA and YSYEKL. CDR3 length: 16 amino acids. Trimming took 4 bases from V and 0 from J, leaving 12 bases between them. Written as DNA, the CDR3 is TGCGCCAGCAGCCCCCAGACAGCCCCGAACACCGGGGAGCTGTTTTTT. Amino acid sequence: CASSPQTAPNTGELFF.

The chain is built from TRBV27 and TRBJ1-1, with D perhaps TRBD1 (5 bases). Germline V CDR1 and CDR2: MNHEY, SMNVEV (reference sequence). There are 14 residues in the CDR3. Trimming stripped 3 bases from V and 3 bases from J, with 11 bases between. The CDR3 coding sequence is TGTGCCAGCAGTTTGGGGGTGAGGGACACTGAAGCTTTCTTT. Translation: CASSLGVRDTEAFF.

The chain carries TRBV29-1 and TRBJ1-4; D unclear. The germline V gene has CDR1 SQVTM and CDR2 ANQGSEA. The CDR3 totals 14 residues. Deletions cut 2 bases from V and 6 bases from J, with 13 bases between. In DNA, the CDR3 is TGCAGCGTTGAATTAGGTGGCGAGTATGAAAAACTGTTTTTT. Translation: CSVELGGEYEKLFF.

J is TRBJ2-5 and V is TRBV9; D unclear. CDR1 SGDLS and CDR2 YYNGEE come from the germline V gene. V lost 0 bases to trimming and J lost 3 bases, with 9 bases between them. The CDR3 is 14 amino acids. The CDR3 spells CASSVGPREETQYF. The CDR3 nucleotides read TGTGCCAGCAGCGTAGGCCCGAGAGAAGAGACCCAGTACTTC.

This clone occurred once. CDR3 sequence: CSVPAGGTSGIHEQYF. CDR3 DNA: TGCAGCGTCCCTGCGGGGGGGACTAGCGGGATCCACGAGCAGTACTTC. The chain joins TRBV29-1 to TRBJ2-7; TRBD2 agrees at 13 bases. Germline V gene data show CDR1 as SQVTM and CDR2 as ANQGSEA. V was clipped by 6 bases and J by 5 bases; unmatched bases: 13. This CDR3 has 16 amino acids.

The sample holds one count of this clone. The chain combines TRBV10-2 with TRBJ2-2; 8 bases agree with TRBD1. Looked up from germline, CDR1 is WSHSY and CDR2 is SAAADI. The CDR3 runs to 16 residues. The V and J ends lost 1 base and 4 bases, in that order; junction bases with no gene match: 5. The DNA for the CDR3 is TGCGCCAGCAGTGAGTGGCAGGGGGCGGGCACCGGGGAGCTGTTTTTT. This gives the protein CASSEWQGAGTGELFF.

CDR3 protein: CASSLASGRAENGELFF. The CDR3 coding sequence is TGTGCCAGCAGCTTAGCTAGCGGGAGGGCCGAGAACGGGGAGCTGTTTTTT. The chain is built from TRBV7-7 and TRBJ2-2, with 11 bases lining up with TRBD2. Trimming took 0 bases from V and 7 from J; bases not matched to a gene: 7. Germline-derived CDR1 and CDR2 are SSHAT and FNYEAQ (reference sequence). The CDR3 consists of 17 residues. Drawing the rest from reference TRBV7-7 and TRBJ2-2, the complete variable domain is GAGVSQSPRYKVTKRGQDVTLRCDPISSHATLYWYQQALGQGPEFLTYFNYEAQPDKSGLPSDRFSAERPEGSISTLTIQRTEQRDSAMYRCASSLASGRAENGELFFGEGSRLTVL.

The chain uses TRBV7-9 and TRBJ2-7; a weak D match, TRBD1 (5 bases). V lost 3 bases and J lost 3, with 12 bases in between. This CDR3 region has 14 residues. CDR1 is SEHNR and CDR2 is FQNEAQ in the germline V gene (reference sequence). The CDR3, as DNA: TGTGCCAGCAGCTTCTTAGGGGTCTACTACGAGCAGTACTTC. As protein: CASSFLGVYYEQYF.

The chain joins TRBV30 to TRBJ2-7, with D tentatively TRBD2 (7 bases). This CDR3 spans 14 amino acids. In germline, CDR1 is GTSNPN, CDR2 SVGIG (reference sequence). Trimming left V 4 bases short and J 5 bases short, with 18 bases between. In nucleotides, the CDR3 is TGTGCCTGGAAGGGGAGGGGGGGCTTCGACGAGCAGTACTTC. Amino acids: CAWKGRGGFDEQYF.

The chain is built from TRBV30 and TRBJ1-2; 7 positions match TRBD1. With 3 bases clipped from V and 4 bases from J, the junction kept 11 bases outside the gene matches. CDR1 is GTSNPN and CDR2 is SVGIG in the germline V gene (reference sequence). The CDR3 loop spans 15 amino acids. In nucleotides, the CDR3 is TGTGCCTGGAGCGTTAACAGGGGAGGAGGCTATGGCTACACCTTC. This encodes CAWSVNRGGGYGYTF.

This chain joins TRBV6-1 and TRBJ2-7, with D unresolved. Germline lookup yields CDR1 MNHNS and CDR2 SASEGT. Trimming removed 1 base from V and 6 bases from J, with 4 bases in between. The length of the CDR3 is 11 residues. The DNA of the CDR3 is TGTGCCAGCAGTGAAGGAGCCGAGCAGTACTTC. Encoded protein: CASSEGAEQYF.

The CDR3 nucleotides are TGTGCCAGCAGTTTAGGGGTTGGAGGGGTGGGCACAGATACGCAGTATTTT. It translates to CASSLGVGGVGTDTQYF. The chain employs TRBV28 and TRBJ2-3; D may be TRBD2 (6 bases). Per germline, CDR1 MDHEN and CDR2 SYDVKM. V dropped 2 bases and J dropped 1 base, with 16 bases sitting between them. The CDR3 runs 17 residues.

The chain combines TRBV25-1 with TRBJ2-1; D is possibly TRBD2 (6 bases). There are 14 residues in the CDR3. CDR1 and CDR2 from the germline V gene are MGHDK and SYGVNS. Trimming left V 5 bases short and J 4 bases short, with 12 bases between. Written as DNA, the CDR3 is TGTGCCAGCAGTAGCGAGACTAGTTACAATGAGCAGTTCTTC. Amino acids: CASSSETSYNEQFF. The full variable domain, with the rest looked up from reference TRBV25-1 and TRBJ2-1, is EADIYQTPRYLVIGTGKKITLECSQTMGHDKMYWYQQDPGMELHLIHYSYGVNSTEKGDLSSESTVSRIRTEHFPLTLESARPSHTSQYLCASSSETSYNEQFFGPGTRLTVL.

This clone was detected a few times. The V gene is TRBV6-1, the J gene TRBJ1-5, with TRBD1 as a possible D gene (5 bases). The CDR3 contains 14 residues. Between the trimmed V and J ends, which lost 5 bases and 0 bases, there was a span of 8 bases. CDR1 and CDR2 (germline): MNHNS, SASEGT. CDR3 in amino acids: CASSLDSSNQPQHF. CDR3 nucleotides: TGTGCCAGCAGTCTTGACAGTAGCAATCAGCCCCAGCATTTT.

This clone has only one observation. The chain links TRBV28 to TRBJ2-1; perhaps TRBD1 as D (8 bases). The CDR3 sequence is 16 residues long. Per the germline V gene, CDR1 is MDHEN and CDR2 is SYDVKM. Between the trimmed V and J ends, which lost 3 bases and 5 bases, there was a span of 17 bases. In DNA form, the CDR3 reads TGTGCCAGCAGTTTCCCGTCCACAGGGGGGGACAATGAGCAGTTCTTC. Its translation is CASSFPSTGGDNEQFF.